Detailed here is one T cell receptor (beta chain). Its antigen remains unknown. Full-length variable regions came from constant-region reverse primers plus semi-nested Nested Universal Primer A PCR. TCRdb independently ran MiXCR on the 5' RACE reads; one entry per CDR3 protein. The profile covers nearly 55,000 distinct CDR3 sequences, with around 26% appearing a single time and 2.5% to 3.5% taken by the ten largest. Looked up from germline, CDR1 is DFQATT and CDR2 is SNEGSKA (reference sequence). Trimming removed 1 base at V and 10 bases at J, with 11 bases between. The CDR3 extends over 12 amino acids. General study findings and limits: Tumor Tregs overlapped most with tumor, then blood, naive CD4+ cells.

Naive CD4+ T cells were purified with Tregs depleted by CD25. The specimen was tumor-infiltrating naive CD4+ T cells sorted from the breast tumor. Subset defined: naive CD4+ T cells, CD4+CD45RA+CD25-. This clonotype was sampled from a female donor with breast cancer. V usage is TRBV20-1 and J usage is TRBJ2-1, with D uncertain. The CDR3: CSARVSQGEQFF. The CDR3 region has the DNA TGCAGTGCTAGAGTTTCCCAAGGGGAGCAGTTCTTC.